The 11 T cell receptor beta chains in this list originate from one sample, sequenced in a study of cytomegalovirus exposure and HLA in healthy donors. The table came from immunoSEQ multiplex PCR; TCRdb's copy has only in-frame clones and leaves some out. The sample contains a few hundred thousand clones, approximately 85% of which appear only once. Sequenced input: PBMCs. Every receptor here comes from a man aged 25-45 years in good health and CMV-seronegative.

The V call is TRBV5-6, the J call TRBJ1-2; D is uncertain. CDR1 is SGHDT, CDR2 YYEEEE, per germline. V was cut by 3 bases and J by 8 bases, with 14 bases left in between. The CDR3 is made up of 13 amino acids. The CDR3 nucleotides are TGTGCCAGCAGCTCCACGGGTCGGAGAGGCTACACCTTC. Translated: CASSSTGRRGYTF.

V is TRBV27 and J is TRBJ1-2; 7 positions match TRBD1. The ends lost 5 bases at V and 6 bases at J; junction bases unmatched: 12. The CDR3 loop spans 15 amino acids. Germline V lookup: CDR1 MNHEY, CDR2 SMNVEV (reference sequence). CDR3 protein: CASSVTGLGSHGYTF. Here the CDR3 DNA reads TGTGCCAGCAGTGTGACAGGGCTCGGATCTCATGGCTACACCTTC.

In this sample, this clone turned up a few times. The CDR3 DNA is TGTGCCAGCAGCTTAGAGGCAACAGGGGAGGCCGGGGAGCTGTTTTTT. The encoded protein is CASSLEATGEAGELFF. The rearrangement links TRBV7-9 to TRBJ2-2; possibly TRBD1 for D (7 bases). The V end lost 1 base, the J end lost 6 bases, and 15 bases lay between the germline ends. This CDR3 has 16 amino acids. Germline assignment: CDR1 SEHNR and CDR2 FQNEAQ (reference sequence). Full variable domain (rest looked up from reference TRBV7-9 and TRBJ2-2): DTGVSQNPRHKITKRGQNVTFRCDPISEHNRLYWYRQTLGQGPEFLTYFQNEAQLEKSRLLSDRFSAERPKGSFSTLEIQRTEQGDSAMYLCASSLEATGEAGELFFGEGSRLTVL.

The V and J genes are TRBV18 and TRBJ1-1; possibly TRBD1 for D (6 bases). V gave up 3 bases and J gave up 0 bases, with 8 bases separating them. Germline V gives CDR1 KGHSH, CDR2 LQKENI. The CDR3 runs to 14 residues. DNA for the CDR3: TGTGCCAGCTCACCCGACAGGTTGAACACTGAAGCTTTCTTT. Protein sequence: CASSPDRLNTEAFF. Using reference TRBV18 and TRBJ1-1 for the parts outside the CDR3, the full variable domain is NAGVMQNPRHLVRRRGQEARLRCSPMKGHSHVYWYRQLPEEGLKFMVYLQKENIIDESGMPKERFSAEFPKEGPSILRIQQVVRGDSAAYFCASSPDRLNTEAFFGQGTRLTVV.

This clone appeared a single time. V and J are TRBV27 and TRBJ2-2; D may be TRBD2 (6 bases). The CDR3 spans 17 residues. The V gene's germline CDR1 is MNHEY and CDR2 SMNVEV (reference sequence). V dropped 5 bases and J dropped 5 bases, with 21 bases sitting between them. Here the CDR3 DNA reads TGTGCCAGCAGTCACCCTCTATTCGTGGGGGGAACCGGGGAGCTGTTTTTT. Translated: CASSHPLFVGGTGELFF.

The rearrangement joins TRBV7-2 to TRBJ1-2; TRBD1 aligns across 9 bases. The length of the CDR3 is 16 residues. The germline V gene has CDR1 SGHTA and CDR2 FQGNSA. Germline trimming cut 4 bases from V and 4 bases from J; bases unmatched to any gene: 10. The CDR3 spells CASSSPLQGATYGYTF. The CDR3 DNA reads TGTGCCAGCAGCTCTCCACTACAGGGGGCGACCTATGGCTACACCTTC.

The CDR3 loop is CASSLGPGDYEQYF. CDR3 coding DNA: TGTGCCAGCAGCTTAGGCCCAGGGGACTACGAGCAGTACTTC. The chain couples TRBV7-7 to TRBJ2-7; D might be TRBD1 (6 bases). The germline CDR1 and CDR2 sequences are SSHAT and FNYEAQ (reference sequence). V was pared by 1 base and J by 3 bases, with 10 bases between. This CDR3 contains 14 residues.

This chain joins TRBV13 and TRBJ1-6, with D unresolved. V was cut by 3 bases and J by 9 bases, with 18 bases left in between. The CDR3 covers 16 residues. Germline assignment: CDR1 PRHDT and CDR2 FYEKMQ (reference sequence). This CDR3 is CASSFSFGSRGSPLHF. The CDR3 bases are TGTGCCAGCAGCTTTTCGTTTGGAAGCCGGGGTTCACCCCTCCACTTT.

This clone was counted between two and nine times. This chain connects TRBV6-1 to TRBJ2-7; 8 nucleotides align to TRBD1. Germline CDR1 and CDR2: MNHNS and SASEGT. The J segment lost 3 bases and the V segment lost 6 bases, leaving 7 bases of the junction unmatched. The CDR3 is 14 residues long. This CDR3 is CASSPWTGNYEQYF. The CDR3, as DNA: TGTGCCAGCAGCCCCTGGACAGGGAACTACGAGCAGTACTTC.

The rearrangement uses TRBV2 and TRBJ1-4; D remains ambiguous. The CDR3 runs to 13 residues. The ends were cut back, 7 bases at V and 0 bases at J, with 6 bases in the middle. CDR1 SNHLY and CDR2 FYNNEI come from the germline V gene. Here the CDR3 DNA reads TGTGCCAGCATCAGGACAACTAATGAAAAACTGTTTTTT. Its protein product is CASIRTTNEKLFF.

V and J are TRBV21-1 and TRBJ2-7; the table gives TRBD1 as D, unverified against the DNA. TRBV21-1 is a known pseudogene. The CDR3 sequence is 14 residues long. In DNA form, the CDR3 reads TGTGCCAGCAGCACCGGGACAGGGGGCAACGAGCAGTACTTC. Its translation: CASSTGTGGNEQYF.